This TCR beta chain was found in a study of OX40 agonist ivuxolimab in advanced cancers. Study information: Patients were given ivuxolimab, an antibody that agonizes OX40 (CD134). Notes on the study in general: CD8+ T cells were the subset that, on average, had more expanded clones than CD4+. Relatively little clonal expansion, among the lowest observed, appeared in partial responders at 0.1-3.0 mg/kg.

The CDR3 is 14 amino acids. Germline assignment: CDR1 GTSNPN and CDR2 SVGIG (reference sequence). V lost 0 bases to trimming and J lost 4 bases; unmatched junction nucleotides: 5. About this clone: Antigen: not known.

Clones were read by immunoSEQ multiplex PCR, and TCRdb kept only the in-frame ones, dropping some. The sample has tens of thousands of clones, roughly 90% seen once. Specimen: CD4+ or CD8+ T cells sorted from blood, collected in a trial of the OX40 agonist ivuxolimab. The chain joins TRBV30 to TRBJ1-2; 7 positions match TRBD1. The clonotype originates from an adult with an advanced solid tumor such as melanoma, head and neck, liver or kidney cancer. The CDR3 region is CAWSVETGPYGYTF. Here the CDR3 DNA reads TGTGCCTGGAGTGTAGAGACAGGGCCCTATGGCTACACCTTC.